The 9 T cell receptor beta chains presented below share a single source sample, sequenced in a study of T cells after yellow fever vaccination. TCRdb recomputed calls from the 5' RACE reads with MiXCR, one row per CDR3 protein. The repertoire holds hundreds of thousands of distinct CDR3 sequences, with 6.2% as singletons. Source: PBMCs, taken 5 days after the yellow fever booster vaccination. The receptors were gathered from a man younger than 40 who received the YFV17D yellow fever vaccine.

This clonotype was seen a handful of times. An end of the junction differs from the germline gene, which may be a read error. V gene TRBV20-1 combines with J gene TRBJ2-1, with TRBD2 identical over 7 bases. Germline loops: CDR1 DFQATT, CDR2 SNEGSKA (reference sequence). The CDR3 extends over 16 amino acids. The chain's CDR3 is CCARYTSASSYNEQFF. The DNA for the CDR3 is TGCTGTGCTAGATATACTAGCGCCAGCTCCTACAATGAGCAGTTCTTC.

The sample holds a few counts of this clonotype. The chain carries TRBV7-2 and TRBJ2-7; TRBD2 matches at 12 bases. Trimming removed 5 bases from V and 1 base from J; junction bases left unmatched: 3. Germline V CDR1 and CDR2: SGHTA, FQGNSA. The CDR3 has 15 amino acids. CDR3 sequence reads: CASSVLAGGSYEQYF. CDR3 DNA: TGTGCCAGCAGCGTACTAGCGGGAGGATCCTACGAGCAGTACTTC.

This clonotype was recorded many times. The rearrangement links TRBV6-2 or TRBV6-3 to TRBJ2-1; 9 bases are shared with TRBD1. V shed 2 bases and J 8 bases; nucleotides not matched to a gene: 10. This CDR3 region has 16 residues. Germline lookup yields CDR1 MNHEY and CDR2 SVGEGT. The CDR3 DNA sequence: TGTGCCAGCAGTTACCCTCTCGGACAGGGGCGGGATGAGCAGTTCTTC. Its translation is CASSYPLGQGRDEQFF.

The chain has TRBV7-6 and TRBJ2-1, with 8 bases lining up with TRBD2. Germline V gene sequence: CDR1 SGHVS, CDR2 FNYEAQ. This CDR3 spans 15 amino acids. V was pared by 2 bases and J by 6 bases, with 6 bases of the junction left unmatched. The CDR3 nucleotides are TGTGCCAGCAGCTTAATGGGGACTAGTATCAATGAGCAGTTCTTC. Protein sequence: CASSLMGTSINEQFF.

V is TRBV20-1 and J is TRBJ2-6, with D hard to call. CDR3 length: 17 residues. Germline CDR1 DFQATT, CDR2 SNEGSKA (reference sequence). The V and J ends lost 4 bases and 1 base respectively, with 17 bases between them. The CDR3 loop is CSAIHTPINSGANVLTF. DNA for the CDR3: TGCAGTGCTATCCACACTCCGATCAATTCTGGGGCCAACGTCCTGACTTTC.

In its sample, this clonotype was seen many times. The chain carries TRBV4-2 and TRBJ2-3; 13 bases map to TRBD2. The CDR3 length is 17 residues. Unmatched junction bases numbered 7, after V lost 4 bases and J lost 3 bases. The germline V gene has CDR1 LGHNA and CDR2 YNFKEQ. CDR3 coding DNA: TGTGCCAGCAGCCCAGGACTAGCGGGAGTGAGTACAGATACGCAGTATTTT. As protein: CASSPGLAGVSTDTQYF.

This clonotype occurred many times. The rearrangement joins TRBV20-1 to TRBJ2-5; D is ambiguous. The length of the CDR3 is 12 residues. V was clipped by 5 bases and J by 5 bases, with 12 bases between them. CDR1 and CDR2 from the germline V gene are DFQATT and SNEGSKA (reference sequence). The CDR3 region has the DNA TGCAGTGCTCGCGATCTGTGGGAGACCCAGTACTTC. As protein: CSARDLWETQYF.

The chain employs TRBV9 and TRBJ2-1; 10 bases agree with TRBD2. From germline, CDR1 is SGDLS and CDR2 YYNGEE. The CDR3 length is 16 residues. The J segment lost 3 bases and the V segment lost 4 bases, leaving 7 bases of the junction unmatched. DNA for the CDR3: TGTGCCAGCAGCCCACGGACTAGCGGAGTCTACAATGAGCAGTTCTTC. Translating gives CASSPRTSGVYNEQFF.

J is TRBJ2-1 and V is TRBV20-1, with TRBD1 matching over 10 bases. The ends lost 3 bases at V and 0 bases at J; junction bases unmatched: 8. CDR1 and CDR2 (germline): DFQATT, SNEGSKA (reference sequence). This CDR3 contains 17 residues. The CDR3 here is CSASTPGQGYSYNEQFF. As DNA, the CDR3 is TGCAGTGCTAGTACTCCGGGACAGGGGTACTCCTACAATGAGCAGTTCTTC.